Included here is one TCR beta chain sequence, with context. What antigen it recognizes has not been identified. No base qualities exist here, and no much larger clone lies one base off it. TCR beta CDR3 regions were amplified from genomic DNA using the immunoSEQ hsTCRB kit. An Illumina HiSeq system was used for high-throughput TRB CDR3 sequencing. Regarding the original processing steps: Sequencing reads were analyzed with the immunoSEQ software, and nonproductive sequences with premature stops or frame-shifts were excluded. Clonality of the repertoire was calculated as one minus Shannon entropy normalized by log2 of the number of unique productive sequences. TCRdb took this table from immuneACCESS and kept in-frame rearrangements with V and J called. Such tables lack part of the clones; where checked against another copy, unresolved V genes explain under half of the gap, and the rest is unexplained. That table furnishes V, J and clone size, whereas the DNA furnished D and trimming. The sample has over 100,000 clones on record, nearly 95% of them singletons. The ten biggest clones cover roughly 3.1% of the sample.

This record comes from a study of T cells in pancreatic ductal adenocarcinoma (TCRdb year 2017). Broadly, across the study: To learn about the adaptive T-cell response arising naturally, investigators profiled where tumor-infiltrating CD8+ T cells, together with suppressive cells, were located within resected pancreatic ductal adenocarcinoma, how abundant they were, and what qualities they showed. What the work shows at the level of the full study, not this receptor alone: Since most people with pancreatic cancer show up with disease that cannot be operated on, the resected cohort was biased toward the minority who had early-stage disease. Because tumors are enriched in CD45RO+ effector T cells rather than naive T cells, which biases toward lower diversity, comparisons of clonality between tumor and blood may be biased. Compared with tumor samples, blood samples had more total productive templates and about 8-fold more unique clonotypes. No significant difference in T-cell clonality was found between tumor and blood, with mean clonality of around 0.11 in tumors and 0.07 to 0.075 in blood.

The pancreatic ductal adenocarcinoma patients who were selected had gone through surgery without receiving any neoadjuvant therapy. Peripheral blood was collected in heparin tubes, and PBMCs were isolated by histopaque density gradient and cryopreserved in about 10% DMSO. Using the DNeasy Blood and Tissue Kit along with Proteinase K and RNase treatment, genomic DNA was extracted from about seven PBMC specimens and some ten flash-frozen tumor specimens. The CDR3, from cysteine to phenylalanine, totals 13 residues. Only the CDR3 DNA is retained, 39 bases long and in frame from the first base. V loses 6 bases of germline sequence and J loses 3 bases, and the interval between the two ends is 12 bases. CDR1 is given as ENHRY and CDR2 as SYGVKD, both from the germline V gene.

This clonotype was sampled from a human donor with pancreatic ductal adenocarcinoma. Source material: PBMCs. The V and J segments used are TRBV10-3 and TRBJ2-7, with a tentative D gene TRBD1 over 6 matching bases. For the CDR3, the sequence is CAIRTADSYEQYF. The bases are TGTGCCATCAGGACGGCGGACAGCTACGAGCAGTACTTC.